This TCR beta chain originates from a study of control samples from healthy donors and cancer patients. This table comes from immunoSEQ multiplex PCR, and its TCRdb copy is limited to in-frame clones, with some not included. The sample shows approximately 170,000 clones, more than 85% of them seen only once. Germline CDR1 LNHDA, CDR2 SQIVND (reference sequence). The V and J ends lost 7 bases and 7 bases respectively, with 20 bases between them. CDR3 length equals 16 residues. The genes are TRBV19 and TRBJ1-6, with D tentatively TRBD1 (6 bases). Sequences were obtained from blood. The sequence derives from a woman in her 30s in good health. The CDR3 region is CASIFSAGATNSPLHF. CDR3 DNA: TGTGCCAGTATATTCTCGGCAGGGGCGACAAATTCACCCCTCCACTTT.